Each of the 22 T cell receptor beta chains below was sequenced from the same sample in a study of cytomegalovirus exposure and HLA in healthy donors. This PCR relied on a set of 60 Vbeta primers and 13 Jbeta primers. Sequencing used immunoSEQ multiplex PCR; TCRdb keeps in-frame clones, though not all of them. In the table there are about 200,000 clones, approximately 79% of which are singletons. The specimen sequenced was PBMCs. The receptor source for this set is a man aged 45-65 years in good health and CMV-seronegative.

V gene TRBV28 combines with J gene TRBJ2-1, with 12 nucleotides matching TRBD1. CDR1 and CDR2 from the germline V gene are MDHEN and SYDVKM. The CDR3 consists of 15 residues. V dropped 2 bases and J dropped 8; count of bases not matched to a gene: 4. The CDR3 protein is CASSLMGQGAYEQFF. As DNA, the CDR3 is TGTGCCAGCAGTTTAATGGGACAGGGGGCCTATGAGCAGTTCTTC.

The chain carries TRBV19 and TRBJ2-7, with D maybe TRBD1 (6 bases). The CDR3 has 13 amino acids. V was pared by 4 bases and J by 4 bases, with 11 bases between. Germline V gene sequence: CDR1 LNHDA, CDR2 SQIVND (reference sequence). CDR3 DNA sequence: TGTGCCAGTAGTACCTACAGGGAATACGAGCAGTACTTC. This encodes CASSTYREYEQYF.

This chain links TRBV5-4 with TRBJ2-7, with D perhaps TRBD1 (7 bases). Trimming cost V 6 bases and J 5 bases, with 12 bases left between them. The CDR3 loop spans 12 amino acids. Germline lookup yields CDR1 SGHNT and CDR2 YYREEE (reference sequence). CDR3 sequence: CASMARGDEQYF. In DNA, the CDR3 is TGTGCCAGCATGGCCAGGGGGGACGAGCAGTACTTC. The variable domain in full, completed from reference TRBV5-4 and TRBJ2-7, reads ETGVTQSPTHLIKTRGQQVTLRCSSQSGHNTVSWYQQALGQGPQFIFQYYREEENGRGNFPPRFSGLQFPNYSSELNVNALELDDSALYLCASMARGDEQYFGPGTRLTVT.

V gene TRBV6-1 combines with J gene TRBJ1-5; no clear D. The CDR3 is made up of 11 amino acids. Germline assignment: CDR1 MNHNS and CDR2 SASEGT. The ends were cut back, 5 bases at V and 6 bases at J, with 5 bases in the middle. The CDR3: CASSRGQPQHF. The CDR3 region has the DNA TGTGCCAGCAGTCGCGGTCAGCCCCAGCATTTT.

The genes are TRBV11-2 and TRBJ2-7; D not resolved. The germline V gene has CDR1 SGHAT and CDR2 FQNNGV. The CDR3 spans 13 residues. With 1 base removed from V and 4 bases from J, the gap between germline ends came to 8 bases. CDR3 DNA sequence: TGTGCCAGCAGCTTAGTGCTCGGTTACGAGCAGTACTTC. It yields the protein CASSLVLGYEQYF.

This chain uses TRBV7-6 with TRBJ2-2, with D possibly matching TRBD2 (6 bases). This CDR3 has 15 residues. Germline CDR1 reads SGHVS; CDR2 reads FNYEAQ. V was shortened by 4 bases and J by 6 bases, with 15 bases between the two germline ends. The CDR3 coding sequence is TGTGCCAGCAGCTCCCGGGAGAAGGTATCCGGGGAGCTGTTTTTT. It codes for CASSSREKVSGELFF.

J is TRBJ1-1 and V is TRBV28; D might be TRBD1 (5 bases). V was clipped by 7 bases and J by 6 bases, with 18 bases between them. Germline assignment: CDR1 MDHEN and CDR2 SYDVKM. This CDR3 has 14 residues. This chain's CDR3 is CASTLGLLGAEAFF. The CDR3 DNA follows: TGTGCCAGCACTCTGGGACTCCTGGGGGCTGAAGCTTTCTTT.

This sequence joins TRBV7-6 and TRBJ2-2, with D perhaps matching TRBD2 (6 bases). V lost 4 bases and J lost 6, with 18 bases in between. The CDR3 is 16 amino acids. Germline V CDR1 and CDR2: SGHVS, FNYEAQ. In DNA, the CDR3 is TGTGCCAGCAGCTCCCTAGCCTGGGAGGAGGCCGGGGAGCTGTTTTTT. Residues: CASSSLAWEEAGELFF.

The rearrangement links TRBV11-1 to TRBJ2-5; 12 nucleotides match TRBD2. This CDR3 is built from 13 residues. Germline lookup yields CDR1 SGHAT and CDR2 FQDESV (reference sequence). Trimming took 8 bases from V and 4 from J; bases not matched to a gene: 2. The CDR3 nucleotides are TGTGCCAGCCGACTAGCGGGAGCAGAGACCCAGTACTTC. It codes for CASRLAGAETQYF.

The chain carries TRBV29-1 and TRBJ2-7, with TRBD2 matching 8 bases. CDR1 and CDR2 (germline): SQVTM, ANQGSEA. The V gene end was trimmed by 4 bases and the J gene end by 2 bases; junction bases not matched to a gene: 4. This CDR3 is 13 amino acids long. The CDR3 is CSVGSGSTYEQYF. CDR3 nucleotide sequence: TGCAGCGTTGGAAGCGGGAGCACCTACGAGCAGTACTTC.

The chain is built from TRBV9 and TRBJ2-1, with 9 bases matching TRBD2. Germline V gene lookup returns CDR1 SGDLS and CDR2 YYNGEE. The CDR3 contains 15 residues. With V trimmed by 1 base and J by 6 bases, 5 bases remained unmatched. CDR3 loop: CASSVFSGSGNEQFF. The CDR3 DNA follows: TGTGCCAGCAGCGTATTTAGCGGGAGCGGCAATGAGCAGTTCTTC.

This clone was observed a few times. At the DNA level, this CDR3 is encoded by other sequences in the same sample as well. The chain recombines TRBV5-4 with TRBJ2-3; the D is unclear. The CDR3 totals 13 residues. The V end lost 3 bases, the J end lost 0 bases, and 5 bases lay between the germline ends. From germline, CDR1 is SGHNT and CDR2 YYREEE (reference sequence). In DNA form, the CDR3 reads TGTGCCAGCAGCTCGACTAGCACAGATACGCAGTATTTT. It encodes CASSSTSTDTQYF.

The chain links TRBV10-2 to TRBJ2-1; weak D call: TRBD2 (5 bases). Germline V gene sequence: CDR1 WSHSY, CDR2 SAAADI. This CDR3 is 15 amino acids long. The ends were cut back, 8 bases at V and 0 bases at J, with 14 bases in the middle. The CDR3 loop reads CASGGIASSYNEQFF. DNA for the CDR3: TGCGCCAGCGGAGGAATAGCGAGCTCCTACAATGAGCAGTTCTTC.

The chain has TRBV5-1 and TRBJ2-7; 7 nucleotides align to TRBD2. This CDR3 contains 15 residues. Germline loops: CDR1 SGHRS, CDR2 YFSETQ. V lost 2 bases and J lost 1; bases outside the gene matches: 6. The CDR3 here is CASSFGGTKSYEQYF. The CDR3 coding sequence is TGCGCCAGCAGCTTTGGCGGGACTAAGTCCTACGAGCAGTACTTC.

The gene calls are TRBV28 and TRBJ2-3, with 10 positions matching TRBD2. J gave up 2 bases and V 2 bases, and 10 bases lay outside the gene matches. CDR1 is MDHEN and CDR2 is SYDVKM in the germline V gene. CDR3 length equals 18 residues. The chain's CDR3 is CASSLGIIAGGSTDTQYF. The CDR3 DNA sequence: TGTGCCAGCAGTTTAGGGATTATAGCGGGAGGTTCCACAGATACGCAGTATTTT.

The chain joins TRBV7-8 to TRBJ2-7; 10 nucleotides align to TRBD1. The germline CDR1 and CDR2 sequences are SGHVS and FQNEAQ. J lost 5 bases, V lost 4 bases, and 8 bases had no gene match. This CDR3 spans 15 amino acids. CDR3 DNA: TGTGCCAGCAGCTCCCCCCCGACAGGGGGCAACGAGCAGTACTTC. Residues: CASSSPPTGGNEQYF.

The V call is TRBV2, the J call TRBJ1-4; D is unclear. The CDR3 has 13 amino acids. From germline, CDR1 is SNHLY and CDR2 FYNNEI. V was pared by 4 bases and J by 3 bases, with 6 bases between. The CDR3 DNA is TGTGCCAGCAGTGTATATGCTAATGAAAAACTGTTTTTT. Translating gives CASSVYANEKLFF.

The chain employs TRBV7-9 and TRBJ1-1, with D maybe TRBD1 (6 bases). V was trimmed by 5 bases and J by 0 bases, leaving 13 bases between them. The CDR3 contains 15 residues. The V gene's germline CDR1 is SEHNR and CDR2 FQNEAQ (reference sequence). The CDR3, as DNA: TGTGCCAGCAGCCGGAGGACAGATATGAACACTGAAGCTTTCTTT. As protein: CASSRRTDMNTEAFF.

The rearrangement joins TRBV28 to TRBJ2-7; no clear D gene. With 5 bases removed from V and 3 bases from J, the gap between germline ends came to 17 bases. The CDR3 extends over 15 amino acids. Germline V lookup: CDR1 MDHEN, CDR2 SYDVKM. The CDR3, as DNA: TGTGCCAGCAGTCCCTATACGAGTTATGTCTACGAGCAGTACTTC. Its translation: CASSPYTSYVYEQYF.

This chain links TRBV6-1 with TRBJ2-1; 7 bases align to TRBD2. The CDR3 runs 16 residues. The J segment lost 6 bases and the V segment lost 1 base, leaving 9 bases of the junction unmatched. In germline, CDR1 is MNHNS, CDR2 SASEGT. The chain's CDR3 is CASSEEGGWAANEQFF. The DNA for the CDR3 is TGTGCCAGCAGTGAAGAGGGAGGGTGGGCAGCCAATGAGCAGTTCTTC.

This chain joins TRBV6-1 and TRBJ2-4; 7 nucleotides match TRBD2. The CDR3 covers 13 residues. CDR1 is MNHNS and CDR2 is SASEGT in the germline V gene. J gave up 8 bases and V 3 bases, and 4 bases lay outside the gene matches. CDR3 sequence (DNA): TGTGCCAGCAGTGAGGACGGGAGGCACATTCAGTACTTC. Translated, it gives CASSEDGRHIQYF.

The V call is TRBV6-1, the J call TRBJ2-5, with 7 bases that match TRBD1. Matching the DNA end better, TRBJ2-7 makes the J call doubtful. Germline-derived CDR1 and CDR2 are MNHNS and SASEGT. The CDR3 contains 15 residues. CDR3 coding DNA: TGTGCCAGCAGTGACGAACCGGGACAGCTCTACGAGCAGTACTTC. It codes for CASSDEPGQLYEQYF.